This T cell receptor beta chain was sequenced for a study of cytomegalovirus exposure and HLA in healthy donors. This clone has more than one count but fewer than ten. The antigen remains unidentified. Overall study findings and caveats: A highly shared variant cluster was judged a likely technical artifact.

Germline V gene data show CDR1 as SGHNT and CDR2 as YENEEA. V was shortened by 0 bases and J by 0 bases, with 8 bases between the two germline ends. The CDR3 covers 15 residues. Vbeta (60) and Jbeta (13) primers were used in the PCR. Method: immunoSEQ multiplex PCR; TCRdb's copy keeps in-frame clones and lacks some. The data contain roughly 98,000 clones, 65% to 80% of them singletons. This receptor was obtained from a woman aged 70 to 79 in good health and CMV-seropositive. Source material: PBMCs. The V and J genes are TRBV11-3 and TRBJ1-2; D is uncertain. The CDR3 spells CASSLEGAANYGYTF. The CDR3 nucleotides read TGTGCCAGCAGCTTAGAAGGAGCCGCTAACTATGGCTACACCTTC.